These T cell receptor beta chains were read from a single sample in a study of T cell responses to AZD1222 COVID-19 vaccine. TCRdb's copy holds only in-frame clones and misses some; the assay was immunoSEQ multiplex PCR. In the table there are 95,000 to 110,000 clones, roughly 87% of which are singletons. The input for sequencing was peripheral blood, taken on day 0 of AZD1222 vaccination. These receptors originate from an adult in good health. Each CDR3 is given with its conserved first and last residue. D genes are given only for firm matches. Clone size is stated in some rows and not others, as once, few, many or a class when expanded.

v_gene	abundance	len	d_gene	j_gene	CDR3aa	CDR3nt
TRBV6-5	-	15	TRBD1	TRBJ2-7	CASSYSGTGLYEQYF	TGTGCCAGCAGTTACTCCGGGACAGGGCTCTACGAGCAGTACTTC
TRBV3-1/TRBV3-2	-	14	-	TRBJ2-5	CASSLDSVQETQYF	TGTGCCAGCAGCCTAGACTCAGTCCAAGAGACCCAGTACTTC
TRBV5-1	-	14	-	TRBJ1-1	CASSLYAMNTEAFF	TGCGCCAGCAGCTTGTACGCAATGAACACTGAAGCTTTCTTT
TRBV11-2	-	14	-	TRBJ1-2	CASSPQGWDYGYTF	TGTGCCAGCAGCCCTCAGGGGTGGGACTATGGCTACACCTTC
TRBV2	-	14	-	TRBJ1-5	CASSGMDSNQPQHF	TGTGCCAGCAGTGGAATGGATAGCAATCAGCCCCAGCATTTT
TRBV5-8	-	15	-	TRBJ1-5	CASSLVGFSNQPQHF	TGTGCCAGCAGCTTGGTAGGATTTAGCAATCAGCCCCAGCATTTT
TRBV7-2	-	15	-	TRBJ1-2	CASSLSIQGNYGYTF	TGTGCCAGCAGCTTAAGCATACAGGGAAACTATGGCTACACCTTC
TRBV15	once	16	TRBD1	TRBJ1-6	CATSSSPGQGNSPLHF	TGTGCCACCAGCAGTTCTCCGGGACAGGGGAATTCACCCCTCCACTTT
TRBV3-1/TRBV3-2	-	14	TRBD1	TRBJ1-1	CASSQVDRVSGAFF	TGTGCCAGCAGCCAAGTGGACAGGGTAAGCGGAGCTTTCTTT
TRBV12-3/TRBV12-4	-	13	TRBD1	TRBJ1-2	CASSTTGAGGYTF	TGTGCCAGCAGCACCACAGGGGCAGGAGGCTACACCTTC
TRBV14	-	16	-	TRBJ2-3	CASSTIQGGRTDTQYF	TGTGCCAGCAGCACCATACAGGGGGGGAGGACAGATACGCAGTATTTT
TRBV2	-	14	-	TRBJ2-3	CASSEVGVASTQYF	TGTGCCAGCAGTGAAGTCGGGGTAGCGTCTACGCAGTATTTT
TRBV7-9	once	11	-	TRBJ2-3	CASTRGATQYF	TGTGCCAGCACGAGAGGGGCCACGCAGTATTTT
TRBV5-6	-	16	-	TRBJ2-3	CASSLPGRMDTDTQYF	TGTGCCAGCAGCTTGCCGGGACGGATGGACACAGATACGCAGTATTTT
TRBV12-5	once	14	-	TRBJ1-4	CASGLVPNDEKLFF	TGTGCTAGTGGTTTGGTACCCAACGATGAAAAACTGTTTTTT
TRBV19	once	14	-	TRBJ2-4	CATSSRGGKNIQYF	TGTGCCACCTCATCAAGGGGAGGCAAAAACATTCAGTACTTC
TRBV12-5	-	17	-	TRBJ1-1	CASGLVLRGQIDTEAFF	TGTGCTAGTGGTTTGGTACTGAGAGGGCAAATTGACACTGAAGCTTTCTTT
TRBV20-1	-	12	-	TRBJ1-1	CSASTTDTEAFF	TGCAGTGCTAGTACGACGGACACTGAAGCTTTCTTT
TRBV7-3	-	13	-	TRBJ1-6	CASSSQGNSPLHF	TGTGCCAGCAGCTCCCAGGGTAATTCACCCCTCCACTTT
TRBV4-3	-	15	-	TRBJ2-6	CASSQASSGANVLTF	TGCGCCAGCAGCCAGGCATCCTCTGGGGCCAACGTCCTGACTTTC
TRBV30	once	17	-	TRBJ2-6	CACAIDRSRLVGYVLTF	TGTGCCTGTGCGATCGACAGGTCCCGCCTTGTGGGCTACGTCCTGACTTTC
TRBV11-1	once	16	TRBD1	TRBJ2-7	CASSSTRGQSSYEQYF	TGTGCCAGCAGCTCAACCCGGGGACAGAGCTCCTACGAGCAGTACTTC
TRBV4-3	-	15	-	TRBJ2-2	CASRAGTVNTGELFF	TGCGCCAGCAGGGCCGGGACGGTGAACACCGGGGAGCTGTTTTTT
TRBV4-1	-	18	-	TRBJ2-4	CASSQDLDLGLAKNIQYF	TGCGCCAGCAGCCAAGATCTCGACCTCGGATTAGCCAAAAACATTCAGTACTTC
TRBV29-1	-	12	-	TRBJ2-5	CSVVVAVGTQYF	TGCAGCGTTGTCGTTGCCGTGGGGACCCAGTACTTC
TRBV5-5	-	14	-	TRBJ2-7	CASSLGQRNYEQYF	TGTGCCAGCAGCTTGGGCCAGAGAAATTACGAGCAGTACTTC
TRBV4-3	-	16	-	TRBJ2-3	CASSQEWLTSTDTQYF	TGCGCCAGCAGCCAAGAATGGCTAACTAGCACAGATACGCAGTATTTT